This entry describes one T cell receptor beta chain. Its cognate antigen is unknown. Trimming cost V 5 bases and J 5 bases, with 10 bases left between them. The germline CDR1 and CDR2 sequences are SQVTM and ANQGSEA. This CDR3 region has 11 residues. The use of a sample-barcoded 5' primer and a J-beta primer mix characterized a second PCR of about 7 to 12 cycles. From the 5' RACE reads, TCRdb called clonotypes with MiXCR, one entry per CDR3 protein. The table lists about 780,000 distinct CDR3 sequences, about 46% of them singletons, with about a sixth in the top ten. These data are taken from a study of blood T cells in healthy people across ages. Findings and caveats of the study: The study lacked donor CMV status, which possibly confounded expanded clonotype changes.

This sequence was found in an older man in good health. The rearrangement uses TRBV29-1 and TRBJ2-7; D is unclear. The sequencing sample was made of blood. The CDR3 spells CSVSNANEQYF. The CDR3 region has the DNA TGCAGCGTTTCCAATGCTAACGAGCAGTACTTC.